The present T cell receptor (beta chain) was sequenced within a study of T cell responses to AZD1222 COVID-19 vaccine. Findings and caveats of the study: Spike was spanned by vaccine-associated CD4 TCRs, which were dominant at 160-218 and 743-854. Reportedly, nearly half of unique spike TCRs recognized epitopes outside B.1.351/B.1.1.7 mutations. Possibly, clonal diversity was underestimated; donors were largely white British and included more females.

Generated by immunoSEQ multiplex PCR, the TCRdb table keeps only in-frame clones and is missing some. The data hold approximately 76,000 clones, with around nine tenths observed a single time. Germline CDR1 is MNHEY and CDR2 is SVGEGT. The junction had 8 bases not matched to a gene; V was cut back by 2 bases and J by 1 base. The CDR3 has 18 amino acids. Points on this clone: Its antigen is not known.

Here the sequenced sample was peripheral blood, taken on day 0 of MenACWY control vaccination. The rearrangement joins TRBV6-2 or TRBV6-3 to TRBJ2-2; 9 bases agree with TRBD1. This receptor was identified in an adult in good health. The DNA of the CDR3 is TGTGCCAGCAGTTACATCCGGGACAGGGTTTGGAACACCGGGGAGCTGTTTTTT. This codes for CASSYIRDRVWNTGELFF.